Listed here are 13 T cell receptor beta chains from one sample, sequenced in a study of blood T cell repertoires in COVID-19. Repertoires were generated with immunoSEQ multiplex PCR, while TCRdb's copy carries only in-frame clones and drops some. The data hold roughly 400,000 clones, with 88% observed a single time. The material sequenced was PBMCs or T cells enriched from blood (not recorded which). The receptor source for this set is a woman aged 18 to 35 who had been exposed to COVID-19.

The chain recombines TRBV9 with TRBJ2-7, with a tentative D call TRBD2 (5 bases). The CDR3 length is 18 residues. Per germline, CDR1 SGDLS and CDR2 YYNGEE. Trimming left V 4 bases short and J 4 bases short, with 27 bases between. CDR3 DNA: TGTGCCAGCAGCCCACATAGTACCGCCTGGGCTAGCCAATACGAGCAGTACTTC. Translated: CASSPHSTAWASQYEQYF.

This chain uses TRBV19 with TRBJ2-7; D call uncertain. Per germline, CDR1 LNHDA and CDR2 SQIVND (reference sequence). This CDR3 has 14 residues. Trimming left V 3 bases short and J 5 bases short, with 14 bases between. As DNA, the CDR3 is TGTGCCAGTAGTATGTGGTCCGCTCGAGACGAGCAGTACTTC. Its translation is CASSMWSARDEQYF.

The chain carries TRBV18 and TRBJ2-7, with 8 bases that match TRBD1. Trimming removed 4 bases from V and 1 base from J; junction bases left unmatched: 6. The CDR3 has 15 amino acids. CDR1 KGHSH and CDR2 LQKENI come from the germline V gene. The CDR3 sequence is CASSLQRTGSYEQYF. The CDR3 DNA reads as TGTGCCAGCTCACTACAACGGACAGGGTCCTACGAGCAGTACTTC.

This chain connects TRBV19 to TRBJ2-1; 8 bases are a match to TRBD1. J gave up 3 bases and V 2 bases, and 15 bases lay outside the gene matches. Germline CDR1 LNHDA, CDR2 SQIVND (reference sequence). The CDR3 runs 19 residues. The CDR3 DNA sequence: TGTGCCAGTAGTATAATCTTTGCCGCGGGACAGGCCTACTACAATGAGCAGTTCTTC. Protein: CASSIIFAAGQAYYNEQFF. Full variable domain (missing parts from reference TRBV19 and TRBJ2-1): DGGITQSPKYLFRKEGQNVTLSCEQNLNHDAMYWYRQDPGQGLRLIYYSQIVNDFQKGDIAEGYSVSREKKESFPLTVTSAQKNPTAFYLCASSIIFAAGQAYYNEQFFGPGTRLTVL.

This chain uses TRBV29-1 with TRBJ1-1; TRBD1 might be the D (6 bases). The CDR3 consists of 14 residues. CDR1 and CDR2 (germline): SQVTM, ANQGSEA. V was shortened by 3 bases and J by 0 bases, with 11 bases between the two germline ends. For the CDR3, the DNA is TGCAGCGTTGAGGGCCGGACAGTGAACACTGAAGCTTTCTTT. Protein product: CSVEGRTVNTEAFF.

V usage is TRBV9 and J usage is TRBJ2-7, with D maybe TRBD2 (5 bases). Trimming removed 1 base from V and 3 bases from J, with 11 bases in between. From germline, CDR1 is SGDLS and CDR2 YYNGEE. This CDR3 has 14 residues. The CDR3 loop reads CASSVTGEGYEQYF. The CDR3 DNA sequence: TGTGCCAGCAGCGTAACCGGCGAGGGCTACGAGCAGTACTTC.

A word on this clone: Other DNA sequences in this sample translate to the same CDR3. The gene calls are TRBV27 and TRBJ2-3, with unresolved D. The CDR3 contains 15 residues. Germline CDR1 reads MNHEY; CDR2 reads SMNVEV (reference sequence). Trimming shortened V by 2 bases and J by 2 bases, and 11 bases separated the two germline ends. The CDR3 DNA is TGTGCCAGCAGTTTAACCGCAGGTTCCACAGATACGCAGTATTTT. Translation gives CASSLTAGSTDTQYF.

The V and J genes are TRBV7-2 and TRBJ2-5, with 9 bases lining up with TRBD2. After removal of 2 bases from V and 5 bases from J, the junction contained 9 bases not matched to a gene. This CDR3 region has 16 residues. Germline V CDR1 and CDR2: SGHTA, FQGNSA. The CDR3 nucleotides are TGTGCCAGCAGCTTATATGCTAGCGGGGCTAGGGAGACCCAGTACTTC. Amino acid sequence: CASSLYASGARETQYF. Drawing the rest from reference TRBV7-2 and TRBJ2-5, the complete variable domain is GAGVSQSPSNKVTEKGKDVELRCDPISGHTALYWYRQSLGQGLEFLIYFQGNSAPDKSGLPSDRFSAERTGGSVSTLTIQRTQQEDSAVYLCASSLYASGARETQYFGPGTRLLVL.

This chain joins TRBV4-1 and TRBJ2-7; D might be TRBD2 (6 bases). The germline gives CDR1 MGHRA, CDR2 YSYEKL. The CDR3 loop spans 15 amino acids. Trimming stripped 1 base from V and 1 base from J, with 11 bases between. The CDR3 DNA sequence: TGCGCCAGCAGCCAAGGGGGTGCGGGGTCCTACGAGCAGTACTTC. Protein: CASSQGGAGSYEQYF.

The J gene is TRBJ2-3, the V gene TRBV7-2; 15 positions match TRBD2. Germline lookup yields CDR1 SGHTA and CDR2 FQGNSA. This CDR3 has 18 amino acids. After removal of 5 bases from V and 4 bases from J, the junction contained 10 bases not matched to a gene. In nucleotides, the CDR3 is TGTGCCAGCAGCCTCACCAGGACTAGCGGGAGGGCCTCAGATACGCAGTATTTT. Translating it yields CASSLTRTSGRASDTQYF.

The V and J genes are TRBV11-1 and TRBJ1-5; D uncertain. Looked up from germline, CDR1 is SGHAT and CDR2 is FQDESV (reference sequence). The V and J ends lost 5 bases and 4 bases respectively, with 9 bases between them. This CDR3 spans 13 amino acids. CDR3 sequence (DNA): TGTGCCAGCAGCGAGGCAAGGAATCAGCCCCAGCATTTT. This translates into CASSEARNQPQHF. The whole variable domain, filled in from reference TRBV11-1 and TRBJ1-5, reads EAEVAQSPRYKITEKSQAVAFWCDPISGHATLYWYRQILGQGPELLVQFQDESVVDDSQLPKDRFSAERLKGVDSTLKIQPAELGDSAMYLCASSEARNQPQHFGDGTRLSIL.

The CDR3 loop is CASSQDSGSSYNSPLHF. The CDR3 coding sequence is TGTGCCAGCAGCCAAGACTCTGGCAGCTCCTATAATTCACCCCTCCACTTT. The chain employs TRBV4-2 and TRBJ1-6; no definite D call. CDR1 is LGHNA, CDR2 YNFKEQ, per germline. The CDR3 is 17 amino acids. Deletions cut 0 bases from V and 0 bases from J, with 9 bases between.

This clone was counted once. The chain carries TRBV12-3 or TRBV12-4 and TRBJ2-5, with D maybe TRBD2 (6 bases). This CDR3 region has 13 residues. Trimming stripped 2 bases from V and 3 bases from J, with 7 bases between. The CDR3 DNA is TGTGCCAGCAGTTTATCGGGGGAAGAGACCCAGTACTTC. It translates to CASSLSGEETQYF.